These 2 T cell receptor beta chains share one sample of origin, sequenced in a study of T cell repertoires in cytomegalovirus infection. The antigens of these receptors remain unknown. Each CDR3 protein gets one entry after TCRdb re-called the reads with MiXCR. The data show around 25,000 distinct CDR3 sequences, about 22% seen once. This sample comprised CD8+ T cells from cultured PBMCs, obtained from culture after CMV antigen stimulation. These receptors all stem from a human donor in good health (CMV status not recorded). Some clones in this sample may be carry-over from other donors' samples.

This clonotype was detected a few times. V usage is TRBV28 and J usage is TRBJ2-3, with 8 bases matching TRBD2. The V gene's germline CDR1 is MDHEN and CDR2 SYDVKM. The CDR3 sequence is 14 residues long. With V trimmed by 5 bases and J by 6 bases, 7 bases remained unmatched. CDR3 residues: CASSERGLIDTQYF. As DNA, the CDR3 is TGTGCCAGCAGTGAGCGGGGGCTGATCGATACGCAGTATTTT.

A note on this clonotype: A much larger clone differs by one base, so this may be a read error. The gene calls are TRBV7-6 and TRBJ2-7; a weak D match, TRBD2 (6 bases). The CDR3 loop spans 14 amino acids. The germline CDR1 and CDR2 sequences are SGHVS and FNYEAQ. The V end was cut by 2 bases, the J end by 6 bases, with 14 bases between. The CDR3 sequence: CASSLTWRGGEQYF. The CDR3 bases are TGTGCCAGCAGCTTAACCTGGCGGGGAGGCGAGCAGTACTTC.